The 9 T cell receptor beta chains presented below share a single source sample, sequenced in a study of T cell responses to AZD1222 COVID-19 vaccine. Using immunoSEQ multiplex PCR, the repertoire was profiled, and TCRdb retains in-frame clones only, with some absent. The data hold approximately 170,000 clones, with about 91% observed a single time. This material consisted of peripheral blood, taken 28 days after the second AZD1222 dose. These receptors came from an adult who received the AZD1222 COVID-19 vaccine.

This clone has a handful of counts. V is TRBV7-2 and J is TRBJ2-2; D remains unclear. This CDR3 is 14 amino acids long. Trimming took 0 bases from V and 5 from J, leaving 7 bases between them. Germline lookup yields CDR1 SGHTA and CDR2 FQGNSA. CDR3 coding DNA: TGTGCCAGCAGCTTAGCGACCTTTACCGGGGAGCTGTTTTTT. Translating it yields CASSLATFTGELFF. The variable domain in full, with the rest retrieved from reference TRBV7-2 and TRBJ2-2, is GAGVSQSPSNKVTEKGKDVELRCDPISGHTALYWYRQSLGQGLEFLIYFQGNSAPDKSGLPSDRFSAERTGGSVSTLTIQRTQQEDSAVYLCASSLATFTGELFFGEGSRLTVL.

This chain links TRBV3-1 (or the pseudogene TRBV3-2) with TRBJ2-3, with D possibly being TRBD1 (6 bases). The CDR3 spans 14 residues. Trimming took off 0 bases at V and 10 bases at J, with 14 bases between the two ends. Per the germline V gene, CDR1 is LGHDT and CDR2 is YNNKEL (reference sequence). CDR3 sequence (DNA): TGTGCCAGCAGCCAAGATCCGGACAGCCGGCCGCAGTATTTT. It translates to CASSQDPDSRPQYF.

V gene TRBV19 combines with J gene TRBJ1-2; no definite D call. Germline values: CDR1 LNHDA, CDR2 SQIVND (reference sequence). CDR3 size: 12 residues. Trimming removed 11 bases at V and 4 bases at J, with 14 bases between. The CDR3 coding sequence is TGTGCCGCCCGTCAGGCAGCCTATGGCTACACCTTC. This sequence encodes CAARQAAYGYTF. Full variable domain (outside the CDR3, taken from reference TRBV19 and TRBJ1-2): DGGITQSPKYLFRKEGQNVTLSCEQNLNHDAMYWYRQDPGQGLRLIYYSQIVNDFQKGDIAEGYSVSREKKESFPLTVTSAQKNPTAFYLCAARQAAYGYTFGSGTRLTVV.

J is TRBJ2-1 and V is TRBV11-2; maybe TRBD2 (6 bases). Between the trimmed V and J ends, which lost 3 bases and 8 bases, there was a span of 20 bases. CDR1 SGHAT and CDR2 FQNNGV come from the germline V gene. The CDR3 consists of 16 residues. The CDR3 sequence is CASSFGPGVFEDEQFF. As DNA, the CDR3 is TGTGCCAGCAGCTTTGGCCCGGGAGTATTTGAGGATGAGCAGTTCTTC.

CDR3 loop: CASGRRENNEQFF. CDR3 sequence (DNA): TGTGCTAGTGGTCGCCGGGAGAACAATGAGCAGTTCTTC. This chain uses TRBV12-5 with TRBJ2-1; D is perhaps TRBD2 (6 bases). The ends were cut back, 5 bases at V and 5 bases at J, with 10 bases in the middle. In germline, CDR1 is LGHNT, CDR2 FRNRAP. This CDR3 has 13 amino acids.

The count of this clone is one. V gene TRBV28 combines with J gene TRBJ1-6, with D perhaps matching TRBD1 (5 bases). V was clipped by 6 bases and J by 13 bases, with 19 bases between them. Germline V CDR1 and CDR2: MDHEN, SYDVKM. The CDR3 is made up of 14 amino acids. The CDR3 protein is CASRRSGDVDPLHF. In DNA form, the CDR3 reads TGTGCCAGCAGGCGATCGGGGGACGTAGACCCCCTCCACTTT.

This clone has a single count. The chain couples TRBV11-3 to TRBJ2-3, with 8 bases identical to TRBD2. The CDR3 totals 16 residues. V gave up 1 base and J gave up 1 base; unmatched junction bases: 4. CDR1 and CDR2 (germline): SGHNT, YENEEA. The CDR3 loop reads CASSLGGLDGTDTQYF. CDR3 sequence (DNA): TGTGCCAGCAGCTTAGGGGGACTAGATGGCACAGATACGCAGTATTTT.

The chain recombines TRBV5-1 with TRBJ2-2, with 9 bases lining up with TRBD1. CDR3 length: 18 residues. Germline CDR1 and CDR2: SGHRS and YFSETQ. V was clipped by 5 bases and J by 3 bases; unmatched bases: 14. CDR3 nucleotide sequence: TGCGCCAGCAGACTGGCCGGGACAGGGTCCCTTCACACCGGGGAGCTGTTTTTT. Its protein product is CASRLAGTGSLHTGELFF.

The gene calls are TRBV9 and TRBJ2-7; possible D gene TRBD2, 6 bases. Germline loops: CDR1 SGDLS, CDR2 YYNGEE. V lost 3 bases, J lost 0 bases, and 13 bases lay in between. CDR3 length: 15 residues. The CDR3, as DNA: TGTGCCAGCAGCGCTGCGGCGGGACGCTCCTACGAGCAGTACTTC. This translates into CASSAAAGRSYEQYF.